This T cell receptor (beta chain) was sequenced for a study of T cell responses to AZD1222 COVID-19 vaccine. Study-level points and caveats: The donors showed a predominance of white British ancestry and of females, with possible underestimation of clonal diversity. A rise in Spike-specific TCR breadth and depth followed two AZD1222 doses.

This CDR3 contains 16 residues. The V gene's germline CDR1 is SEHNR and CDR2 FQNEAQ (reference sequence). V lost 5 bases and J lost 3; bases outside the gene matches: 12. Generated by immunoSEQ multiplex PCR, the TCRdb table keeps only in-frame clones and is missing some. The sample shows approximately 180,000 clones, around 93% of them seen only once. Details on this clone: The antigen is not known.

This specimen was peripheral blood, taken 28 days after the second dose of the MenACWY control vaccine. The clonotype originates from an adult who received the MenACWY meningococcal vaccine as a control. This chain connects TRBV7-9 to TRBJ2-5; 7 bases match TRBD1. In DNA, the CDR3 is TGTGCCAGCAGCCCTACCTGGGGGCAGGGGGAAGAGACCCAGTACTTC. Amino acids: CASSPTWGQGEETQYF.